These T cell receptor beta chains were read from a single sample in a study of T-cell memory formation after mild COVID-19. TCRdb independently ran MiXCR on the 5' RACE reads; one entry per CDR3 protein. The sample has a few hundred thousand distinct CDR3 sequences, under 20% seen once. The sample taken for sequencing was PBMCs or a T cell subset sorted from them (not recorded which). The receptor source for this set is a man younger than 35 who had mild COVID-19 (a few samples of this study predate the infection). Cell type and time point are not known. The conserved cysteine and the conserved F or W are not part of the CDR3 here.

v_call	j_call	cdr3_aa
TRBV6-5	TRBJ2-4	ASRGQAKNIQY
TRBV14	TRBJ1-2	ASSQVTARPGGYT
TRBV11-2	TRBJ2-1	ASSLNRVVF
TRBV27	TRBJ1-6	ASSSLGPTFNNSPLH
TRBV5-1	TRBJ2-7	ASSLVAGQGAFHEQY
TRBV12-3/TRBV12-4	TRBJ1-2	ASSPNGYT
TRBV7-9	TRBJ1-1	ASTEWNTEAF
TRBV5-1	TRBJ2-5	ASSHPGTPEETQY
TRBV6-2/TRBV6-3	TRBJ2-2	ASSYFEGRRTGELF
TRBV19	TRBJ1-2	ASSLRRIDYT
TRBV12-3/TRBV12-4	TRBJ1-6	ASSLTGTNSPLH
TRBV9	TRBJ2-3	ASSLRDRIGQDTQY
TRBV7-2	TRBJ1-2	ASSFSRGGYGYT
TRBV7-6	TRBJ1-5	ASSLAPDLLPNQPQH
TRBV7-9	TRBJ2-5	ASSRQPQETQY
TRBV4-3	TRBJ1-1	ASSQDLGDSLNTEAF
TRBV28	TRBJ1-5	ASSDPGARNQPQH
TRBV6-2/TRBV6-3	TRBJ2-7	ASSNPGTTYEQY
TRBV6-5	TRBJ1-2	ASRRDPARGGYT
TRBV9	TRBJ2-7	ASSVNTAPTLEQY
TRBV15	TRBJ2-2	ATAGRDTGELF
TRBV19	TRBJ2-5	ASSIGGGASATQY
TRBV18	TRBJ2-3	ASSPSGDRDADTQY
TRBV24-1	TRBJ1-4	ATRAGQTNEKLF
TRBV20-1	TRBJ1-5	SASHRVTRPQH
TRBV12-3/TRBV12-4	TRBJ1-1	ASSSGDTVNTEAF
TRBV6-6	TRBJ2-2	ASSYYTGELF
TRBV7-9	TRBJ2-3	ASSRDRRKMITQY
TRBV5-1	TRBJ2-2	ATQGSVGTGELF
TRBV19	TRBJ1-1	ASRRAKTEAF
TRBV28	TRBJ2-7	ASIRGFEDEQY
TRBV29-1	TRBJ1-6	SVGEGADGSPLH
TRBV13	TRBJ2-3	ASRGLAGTDTQY
TRBV7-9	TRBJ2-5	ASSLVGSGETQY
TRBV9	TRBJ1-6	ASSVGQLNSPLH
TRBV21-1	TRBJ2-2	ASSPGSGGPNTGELF
TRBV2	TRBJ1-2	ASRGEGNYGYT
TRBV27	TRBJ1-5	ASSWTGLNQPQH
TRBV4-2	TRBJ1-6	ASSQDRTKDNSPLH
TRBV12-3/TRBV12-4	TRBJ2-1	ASGPRTGLF
TRBV20-1	TRBJ1-2	SAIIPGAHDGYT
TRBV25-1	TRBJ2-5	ASRSGRLGTQY
TRBV12-1	TRBJ2-5	ASSLRVGGPAETQY
TRBV7-9	TRBJ1-2	ASSYEGGGYT
TRBV21-1	TRBJ2-7	ASTEGHPLRRYEQY
TRBV6-1	TRBJ1-2	ASSERQGANYGYT
TRBV20-1	TRBJ2-1	SAKRQGSSYNEQF
TRBV5-1	TRBJ1-4	ASSLGRTNEKLF
TRBV10-3	TRBJ2-5	AIRAGGEETQY
TRBV2	TRBJ2-2	ASSEMGTGELF
TRBV20-1	TRBJ1-2	SAPRDGGDYGYT
TRBV5-1	TRBJ2-3	ASSFQTSGVTDTQY
TRBV9	TRBJ1-2	ASSDLVGTGRGHGYT
TRBV27	TRBJ2-7	ASSSDRFSSYEQY
TRBV20-1	TRBJ1-1	SARPQNTEAF
TRBV12-3/TRBV12-4	TRBJ2-1	ASAFRDGNEQF
TRBV5-5	TRBJ1-4	ASSLRQTNEKLF
TRBV12-3/TRBV12-4	TRBJ1-3	ASSLGGGPGNTIY
TRBV7-2	TRBJ1-5	ASSLDGGLSNQPQH